Each of the 15 T cell receptor beta chains below was sequenced from the same sample in a study of cytomegalovirus exposure and HLA in healthy donors. PCR employed 60 Vbeta and 13 Jbeta primers. Measured with immunoSEQ multiplex PCR; TCRdb has only the in-frame clones, and not every one. The sample has under 200,000 clones; roughly 80% are singletons. Sequencing was done on a sample of PBMCs. The receptors stem from a man in his fifties or sixties in good health and CMV-seropositive.

For the CDR3, the DNA is TGTGCCAGCACCCTAGGACAGGCCACCTACGAGCAGTACTTC. Translating it yields CASTLGQATYEQYF. The chain links TRBV6-1 to TRBJ2-7, with TRBD1 matching over 7 bases. Germline lookup yields CDR1 MNHNS and CDR2 SASEGT. This CDR3 spans 14 amino acids. V lost 7 bases, J lost 2 bases, and 8 bases stayed unmatched.

J is TRBJ2-3 and V is TRBV5-4, with 9 bases fitting TRBD2. Per the germline V gene, CDR1 is SGHNT and CDR2 is YYREEE (reference sequence). This CDR3 spans 16 amino acids. Trimming removed 0 bases from V and 5 bases from J; junction bases left unmatched: 7. CDR3 DNA sequence: TGTGCCAGCAGCTTGGGATTGCGGGGGGGCGGAGATACGCAGTATTTT. Protein sequence: CASSLGLRGGGDTQYF.

Only a few counts were recorded for this clone. The chain links TRBV30 to TRBJ2-2; D perhaps matches TRBD2 (6 bases). The CDR3 sequence is 15 residues long. Germline CDR1 GTSNPN, CDR2 SVGIG (reference sequence). The ends were cut back, 8 bases at V and 5 bases at J, with 21 bases in the middle. CDR3 DNA sequence: TGTGCCCAGGAGAGTACGGGAGTATCGACCGGGGAGCTGTTTTTT. Encoded protein: CAQESTGVSTGELFF. The full variable domain, in which reference TRBV30 and TRBJ2-2 provide the parts outside the CDR3, is SQTIHQWPATLVQPVGSPLSLECTVEGTSNPNLYWYRQAAGRGLQLLFYSVGIGQISSEVPQNLSASRPQDRQFILSSKKLLLSDSGFYLCAQESTGVSTGELFFGEGSRLTVL.

The genes are TRBV7-9 and TRBJ1-1; maybe TRBD1 (6 bases). The CDR3 contains 13 residues. V dropped 5 bases and J dropped 3 bases, with 10 bases sitting between them. Per germline, CDR1 SEHNR and CDR2 FQNEAQ (reference sequence). Written as DNA, the CDR3 is TGTGCCAGCAGCGAGGACAGTTACACTGAAGCTTTCTTT. Its protein is CASSEDSYTEAFF. The entire variable domain, with the rest obtained from reference TRBV7-9 and TRBJ1-1, is as follows: DTGVSQNPRHKITKRGQNVTFRCDPISEHNRLYWYRQTLGQGPEFLTYFQNEAQLEKSRLLSDRFSAERPKGSFSTLEIQRTEQGDSAMYLCASSEDSYTEAFFGQGTRLTVV.

The chain combines TRBV11-2 with TRBJ1-1, with D uncertain. Germline CDR1 reads SGHAT; CDR2 reads FQNNGV. The CDR3 runs to 13 residues. V lost 5 bases and J lost 3, with 10 bases in between. The CDR3 coding sequence is TGTGCCAGCAGCCTGGGCTCTCACACTGAAGCTTTCTTT. Protein: CASSLGSHTEAFF.

The chain recombines TRBV9 with TRBJ2-7, with 13 bases fitting TRBD2. This CDR3 comprises 14 residues. Germline V gene sequence: CDR1 SGDLS, CDR2 YYNGEE. The junction had 3 bases not matched to a gene; V was cut back by 2 bases and J by 7 bases. CDR3 residues: CASSVGTSGVEQYF. The DNA of the CDR3 is TGTGCCAGCAGCGTCGGGACTAGCGGGGTTGAGCAGTACTTC.

The V gene is TRBV27, the J gene TRBJ1-1; 7 nucleotides match TRBD1. The CDR3 runs 19 residues. Germline assignment: CDR1 MNHEY and CDR2 SMNVEV (reference sequence). With V trimmed by 4 bases and J by 3 bases, 20 bases remained unmatched. The CDR3 DNA reads TGTGCCAGCAGTTCTCTTCGGTGGACAGGCAAGGGACGAGACACTGAAGCTTTCTTT. It yields the protein CASSSLRWTGKGRDTEAFF.

The chain carries TRBV5-1 and TRBJ2-3; 10 bases line up with TRBD1. The CDR3 spans 16 residues. V shed 2 bases and J 3 bases; nucleotides not matched to a gene: 6. Per the germline V gene, CDR1 is SGHRS and CDR2 is YFSETQ. The CDR3 DNA follows: TGCGCCAGCAGCTTAACCGGGACAGGGGAGACAGATACGCAGTATTTT. Translated: CASSLTGTGETDTQYF.

The rearrangement links TRBV5-1 to TRBJ1-5, with 8 bases matching TRBD1. The CDR3 runs to 14 residues. Per germline, CDR1 SGHRS and CDR2 YFSETQ. With V trimmed by 3 bases and J by 4 bases, 3 bases remained unmatched. The CDR3 sequence is CASSSTGENQPQHF. The CDR3 DNA follows: TGCGCCAGCAGCTCGACAGGGGAGAATCAGCCCCAGCATTTT. Together with reference TRBV5-1 and TRBJ1-5, the CDR3 gives the full variable domain: KAGVTQTPRYLIKTRGQQVTLSCSPISGHRSVSWYQQTPGQGLQFLFEYFSETQRNKGNFPGRFSGRQFSNSRSEMNVSTLELGDSALYLCASSSTGENQPQHFGDGTRLSIL.

V gene TRBV25-1 combines with J gene TRBJ2-5, with D possibly TRBD1 on 7 matching bases. V gave up 4 bases and J gave up 1 base, with 13 bases separating them. The CDR3 consists of 15 residues. In germline, CDR1 is MGHDK, CDR2 SYGVNS. In nucleotides, the CDR3 is TGTGCCAGCAGTGGGTTCCAGGGGGGCCAAGAGACCCAGTACTTC. Its protein product is CASSGFQGGQETQYF.

The rearrangement links TRBV7-2 to TRBJ1-2; D is uncertain. Deletions cut 1 base from V and 4 bases from J, with 7 bases between. This CDR3 spans 13 amino acids. Germline assignment: CDR1 SGHTA and CDR2 FQGNSA. This CDR3 reads CASSLGGSYGYTF. CDR3 sequence (DNA): TGTGCCAGCAGCTTAGGCGGTTCCTATGGCTACACCTTC.

This clone was detected a few times. This chain connects TRBV28 to TRBJ1-1, with 8 positions matching TRBD1. The trim removed 4 bases at V and 5 bases at J, leaving 9 bases unmatched. This CDR3 is 15 amino acids long. Germline values: CDR1 MDHEN, CDR2 SYDVKM. The CDR3 DNA is TGTGCCAGCAGTTCTCTCCGACAGGGGCGGACTGAAGCTTTCTTT. This gives the protein CASSSLRQGRTEAFF.

This rearrangement joins TRBV5-1 to TRBJ2-1; D is unclear. CDR1 is SGHRS, CDR2 YFSETQ, per germline. The V end was cut by 4 bases, the J end by 3 bases, with 5 bases between. The CDR3 extends over 12 amino acids. CDR3: CASSQNYNEQFF. DNA of the CDR3: TGCGCCAGCAGCCAAAACTACAATGAGCAGTTCTTC.

The V and J genes are TRBV9 and TRBJ1-3; a weak D match, TRBD1 (6 bases). The CDR3 spans 14 residues. The V gene's germline CDR1 is SGDLS and CDR2 YYNGEE. The V end was cut by 4 bases, the J end by 11 bases, with 19 bases between. CDR3 region: CASSPRDMITAIYF. The DNA of the CDR3 is TGTGCCAGCAGCCCTCGGGACATGATTACCGCCATATATTTT.

The rearrangement uses TRBV30 and TRBJ2-7; D is undetermined. The germline CDR1 and CDR2 sequences are GTSNPN and SVGIG (reference sequence). There are 12 residues in the CDR3. Between the trimmed V and J ends, which lost 4 bases and 0 bases, there was a span of 7 bases. This CDR3 is CAWIRSSYEQYF. CDR3 DNA sequence: TGTGCCTGGATCCGGAGCTCCTACGAGCAGTACTTC. The complete variable domain, with remaining parts taken from reference TRBV30 and TRBJ2-7, reads SQTIHQWPATLVQPVGSPLSLECTVEGTSNPNLYWYRQAAGRGLQLLFYSVGIGQISSEVPQNLSASRPQDRQFILSSKKLLLSDSGFYLCAWIRSSYEQYFGPGTRLTVT.